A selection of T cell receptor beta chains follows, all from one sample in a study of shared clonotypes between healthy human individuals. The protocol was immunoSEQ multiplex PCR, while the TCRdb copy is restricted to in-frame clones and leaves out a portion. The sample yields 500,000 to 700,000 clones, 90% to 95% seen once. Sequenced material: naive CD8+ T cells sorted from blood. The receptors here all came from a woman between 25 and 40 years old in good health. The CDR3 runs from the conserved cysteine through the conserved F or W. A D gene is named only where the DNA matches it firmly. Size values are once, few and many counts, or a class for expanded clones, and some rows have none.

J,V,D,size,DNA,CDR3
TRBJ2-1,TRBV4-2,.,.,TGTGCCAGCAGCCAAGGCTCAGCGGATGAGCAGTTCTTC,CASSQGSADEQFF
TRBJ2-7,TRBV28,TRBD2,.,TGTGCCAGCAGCCCAACCGGGACTAGCATCAGCGAGCAGTACTTC,CASSPTGTSISEQYF
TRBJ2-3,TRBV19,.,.,TGTGCCAGTAGTATAGATCTCGAGACTACGCAGTATTTT,CASSIDLETTQYF
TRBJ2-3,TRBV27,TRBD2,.,TGTGCCAGCAGTTTCCTAGCGGGAGTCACAGATACGCAGTATTTT,CASSFLAGVTDTQYF
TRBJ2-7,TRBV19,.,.,TGTGCCAGTAGTTATGCAGGGAGGAACTACGAGCAGTACTTC,CASSYAGRNYEQYF
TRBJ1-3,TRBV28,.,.,TGTGCCAGCAGTTTCTGGTCAGGGGCGCCTGGAAACACCATATATTTT,CASSFWSGAPGNTIYF
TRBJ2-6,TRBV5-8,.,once,TGTGCCAGCAGCTCCAGGGCCTTATATTACTCTGGGGCCAACGTCCTGACTTTC,CASSSRALYYSGANVLTF
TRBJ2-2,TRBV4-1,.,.,TGCGCCAGCAGCCAACTTCCAATTCAAACGGCCGGGGAGCTGTTTTTT,CASSQLPIQTAGELFF
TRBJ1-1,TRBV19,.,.,TGTGCCAGTAGCGACCAGGGTCACACTGAAGCTTTCTTT,CASSDQGHTEAFF
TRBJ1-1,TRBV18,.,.,TGTGCCAGCTCACCAAGGACGCTATTGAACACTGAAGCTTTCTTT,CASSPRTLLNTEAFF
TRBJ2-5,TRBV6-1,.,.,TGTGCCAGCAGGACAGGACAGTCAGAGACCCAGTACTTC,CASRTGQSETQYF
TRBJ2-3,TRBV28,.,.,TGTGCCAGCAGTTTAGGTCCAGATACGCAGTATTTT,CASSLGPDTQYF
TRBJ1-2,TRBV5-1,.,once,TGCGCCAGCAGCTCCGCCGTTGCTAACTATGGCTACACCTTC,CASSSAVANYGYTF
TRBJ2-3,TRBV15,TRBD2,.,TGTGCCACCAGCACTCCAGACAACCCTGGACTAGCGGGGACGGGCACAGATACGCAGTATTTT,CATSTPDNPGLAGTGTDTQYF
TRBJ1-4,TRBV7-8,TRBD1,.,TGTGCCAGCAGCTTAGAGACAGGGTACTCTGCAACTAATGAAAAACTGTTTTTT,CASSLETGYSATNEKLFF
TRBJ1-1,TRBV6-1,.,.,TGTGCCAGCATAGCAATGAACACTGAAGCTTTCTTT,CASIAMNTEAFF
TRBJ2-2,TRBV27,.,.,TGTGCCAGCAGTTACCCAACGGGAGCGGACACCGGGGAGCTGTTTTTT,CASSYPTGADTGELFF
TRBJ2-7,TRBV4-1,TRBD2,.,TGCGCCAGCAGGCCTAGCGGGAGAGCGGGCGAGCAGTACTTC,CASRPSGRAGEQYF
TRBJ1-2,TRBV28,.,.,TGTGCCAGCAGTTTTTCGGGAAACAACTATGGCTACACCTTC,CASSFSGNNYGYTF
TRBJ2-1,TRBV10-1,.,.,TGCGCCAGCAGTGAGGGGGTAGCGGATCGGTACAATGAGCAGTTCTTC,CASSEGVADRYNEQFF
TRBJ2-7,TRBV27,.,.,TGTGCCAGCACCATGTACGAGCAGTACTTC,CASTMYEQYF
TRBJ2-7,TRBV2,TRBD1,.,TGTGCCAGCTTTCAGGGGGTCTACGAGCAGTACTTC,CASFQGVYEQYF
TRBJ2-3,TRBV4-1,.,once,TGCGCCAGCAGCCAAGGCGATACGCAGTATTTT,CASSQGDTQYF
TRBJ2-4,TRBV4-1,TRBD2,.,TGCGCCAGCAGGGGACTAGCGGGAGGTGAGGACATTCAGTACTTC,CASRGLAGGEDIQYF
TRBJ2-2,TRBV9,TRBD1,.,TGTGCCAGCAGCACCGGGACAGGGCGGTCCGGGGAGCTGTTTTTT,CASSTGTGRSGELFF
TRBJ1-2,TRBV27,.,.,TGTGCCAGCCGACCAGGGGCAAGAGGGTATGGCTACACCTTC,CASRPGARGYGYTF
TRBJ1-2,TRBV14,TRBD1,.,TGTGCCAGCAGCCAAGACAGGGGGCGTAGTGGCTACACCTTC,CASSQDRGRSGYTF
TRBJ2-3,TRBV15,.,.,TGTGCCACCAGCAGGTGGACTGACACGCAGTATTTT,CATSRWTDTQYF
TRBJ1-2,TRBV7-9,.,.,TGTGCCAGCAGCTTAGTCGGAGGGGGCTACACCTTC,CASSLVGGGYTF
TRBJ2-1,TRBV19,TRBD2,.,TGTGCCAGTAGTTGGGGGTTCGGGGGAGGGCCTGCGGAGCAGTTCTTC,CASSWGFGGGPAEQFF
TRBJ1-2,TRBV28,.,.,TGTGCCAGCAGGCCAAGCGTGAGGACAGTAATCGGCTACACCTTC,CASRPSVRTVIGYTF
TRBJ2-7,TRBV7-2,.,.,TGTGCCAGCAGCTTAGGAATAGCAACGGGGGAGCAGTACTTC,CASSLGIATGEQYF
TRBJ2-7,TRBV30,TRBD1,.,TGTGCCTGGGACACTAGGACAGGCTACGAGCAGTACTTC,CAWDTRTGYEQYF
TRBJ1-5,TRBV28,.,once,TGTGCCAGCAGCCCTCTCCATCAGCCCCAGCATTTT,CASSPLHQPQHF
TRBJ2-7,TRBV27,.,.,TGTGCCAGCAGACTACGGGGCGGGGAGCAGTACTTC,CASRLRGGEQYF
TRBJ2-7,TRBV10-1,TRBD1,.,TGCGCCAGCAGGAATCCGGGACAGGGGGCCTCCTACGAGCAGTACTTC,CASRNPGQGASYEQYF
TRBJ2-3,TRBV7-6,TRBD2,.,TGTGCCAGCAGCTTGGGACTATCCCGAGGAGATACGCAGTATTTT,CASSLGLSRGDTQYF
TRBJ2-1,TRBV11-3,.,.,TGTGCCAGCAGCTTAGGCTCAGGTCTGTTCTTC,CASSLGSGLFF
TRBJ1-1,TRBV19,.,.,TGTGCCAGTAGCCTCCAATGGAATGTGGACACTGAAGCTTTCTTT,CASSLQWNVDTEAFF
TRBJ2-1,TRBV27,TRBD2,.,TGTGCCAGCAGTTTATTTGCGGGAGGGCTTTTCGAGCAGTTCTTC,CASSLFAGGLFEQFF
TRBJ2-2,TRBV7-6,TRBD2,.,TGTGCCAGCAGCCCGCTTAGAGGAGTGCTAGCGGGAGGGCCGGGCACCGGGGAGCTGTTTTTT,CASSPLRGVLAGGPGTGELFF
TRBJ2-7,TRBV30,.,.,TGTGCCTGGAGGAGCGGCATCGAGCAGTACTTC,CAWRSGIEQYF
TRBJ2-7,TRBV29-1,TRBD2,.,TGCAGCGTTGAGGGACTAGCGGAGAGCTCCTACGAGCAGTACTTC,CSVEGLAESSYEQYF
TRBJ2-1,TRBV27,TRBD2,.,TGTGCCAGCAGTTTGAGGCTAGCGGGAAACGACAATGAGCAGTTCTTC,CASSLRLAGNDNEQFF
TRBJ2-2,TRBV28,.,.,TGTGCCAGCAGTTTCAATCCCAGGGTATACACCGGGGAGCTGTTTTTT,CASSFNPRVYTGELFF